The clone carrying this TCR beta chain was seen a few times. This sample is part of a study of human T cells and chemical hapten exposure. TCRdb re-analysed the RACE reads in MiXCR, keeping a single row per CDR3 protein. The sample yields 70,000 to 100,000 distinct CDR3 sequences, roughly 7.6% seen once. Trimming removed 7 bases at V and 0 bases at J, with 16 bases between. The CDR3 is 17 residues long. Germline V CDR1 and CDR2: MNHNY, SVGAGI (reference sequence). The time point was: patch test 1, 2 weeks after DPC sensitization. Stated treatment: therapeutic diphenylcyclopropenone sensitization with weekly scalp DPC. People who gave samples had alopecia, were 18 to 70 years old, and were suitable for DPC.

The sequence was obtained from a woman in her 30s with alopecia areata. Some clones in this sample may be carry-over from other donors' samples. The chain employs TRBV6-6 and TRBJ1-6; a weak D match, TRBD1 (5 bases). Here the sequenced sample was whole blood, taken in connection with sensitization to the hapten diphenylcyclopropenone (DPC). CDR3 in amino acids: CASTALGTGSYNSPLHF. For the CDR3, the DNA is TGTGCCAGCACGGCACTCGGAACAGGCTCCTATAATTCACCCCTCCACTTT.